Below, one T cell receptor (beta chain) is given with its context. This CDR3 is 13 amino acids long. Germline V CDR1 and CDR2: SGHTA, FQGNSA. Trimming stripped 5 bases from V and 5 bases from J, with 9 bases between. Profiled with immunoSEQ multiplex PCR; TCRdb holds only in-frame clones, not every one. The sample consists of about 57,000 clones, around 80% of them appearing once. The data originate from a study of memory CD4+ T cells and cytomegalovirus serostatus. The sort gate was single viable CD3+CD4+CD8-CD45RO+ cells for memory CD4+ T cells. Input material: memory CD4+ T cells from blood. This chain connects TRBV7-2 to TRBJ2-2, with D possibly TRBD1 on 5 matching bases. The source of this sequence is an adult in good health and CMV-seronegative. The CDR3 DNA is TGTGCCAGCAGCAGGGGTACAACCGGGGAGCTGTTTTTT. Translation gives CASSRGTTGELFF.